This TCR beta chain was captured in a study of PD-L1 blockade in urothelial cancer. Whole-study context: Peripheral blood specimens exhibited a median yield of approximately 150,000 T cells.

CDR1 SGDLS and CDR2 YYNGEE come from the germline V gene. The CDR3 has 14 residues. With 4 bases removed from V and 1 base from J, the gap between germline ends came to 11 bases. Here immunoSEQ multiplex PCR was the method, and the copy in TCRdb shows in-frame clones only, minus some. The table has about 100,000 clones, roughly nine tenths seen once. Sequenced here: PBMCs, sampled around atezolizumab (anti-PD-L1) treatment. The V and J genes are TRBV9 and TRBJ1-2; maybe TRBD1 (6 bases). The source is a woman older than 75 with urothelial cancer. The CDR3 region has the DNA TGTGCCAGCAGCCGGGACACAAATAACTATGGCTACACCTTC. Translation: CASSRDTNNYGYTF. Based on the CDR3 plus reference TRBV9 and TRBJ1-2, the full variable domain is DSGVTQTPKHLITATGQRVTLRCSPRSGDLSVYWYQQSLDQGLQFLIQYYNGEERAKGNILERFSAQQFPDLHSELNLSSLELGDSALYFCASSRDTNNYGYTFGSGTRLTVV.